The 12 T cell receptor beta chains below all came from one sample that was sequenced in a study of response to subunit inactivated influenza vaccine (dated by TCRdb to between 2018 and 2020). The library was built by means of RT-PCR. The instrument was an Illumina HiSeq 2500. Through fastp at Q25 and MiXCR, TCRdb rebuilt clones from the public reads, retaining in-frame beta chains. A single entry per CDR3 protein holds the most common genes and DNA from its merged rows. The sample includes some 850,000 distinct CDR3 sequences, with approximately 18% observed a single time. The ten largest clones represent roughly 10% of the sample. The source was PBMCs from blood, collected more than 4 days after vaccination. The receptors originated from a man aged 50-59 years who received an inactivated influenza vaccine. Donor details come from another sample of the same person, matched by shared clones.

The V call is TRBV10-3, the J call TRBJ2-5; TRBD2 aligns across 10 bases. The germline V gene encodes CDR1 ENHRY and CDR2 SYGVKD. CDR3 length equals 15 residues. V gave up 6 bases and J gave up 1 base; unmatched junction bases: 5. The CDR3 DNA is TGTGCCATCAGGGCTAGCGGGGGACTCCAAGAGACCCAGTACTTC. This gives the protein CAIRASGGLQETQYF.

As DNA, the CDR3 is TGCAGTGCTAGCGGGAGGGCGGCAAATGAGCAGTTCTTC. Its translation: CSASGRAANEQFF. The V and J genes are TRBV20-1 and TRBJ2-1; 8 nucleotides align to TRBD2. Germline V gene sequence: CDR1 DFQATT, CDR2 SNEGSKA (reference sequence). The CDR3 consists of 13 residues. V lost 3 bases and J lost 7; bases outside the gene matches: 5.

This clonotype was detected a few times. CDR3 sequence: CASSEGVNTGELFF. The CDR3 DNA reads as TGCGCCAGCAGCGAAGGGGTAAACACCGGGGAGCTGTTTTTT. The chain uses TRBV5-1 and TRBJ2-2; TRBD1 might be the D (5 bases). The CDR3 length is 14 residues. The V end lost 4 bases, the J end lost 2 bases, and 9 bases lay between the germline ends. CDR1 SGHRS and CDR2 YFSETQ come from the germline V gene.

This clonotype has at least ten counts. This sequence joins TRBV20-1 and TRBJ1-1; D is possibly TRBD1 (6 bases). The CDR3 contains 12 residues. CDR1 and CDR2 (germline): DFQATT, SNEGSKA (reference sequence). In DNA form, the CDR3 reads TGCGTAAGGGACATCTCGAACACTGAAGCTTTCTTT. As protein: CVRDISNTEAFF.

The chain is built from TRBV20-1 and TRBJ1-2; no definite D call. This CDR3 is built from 14 residues. Germline CDR1 and CDR2: DFQATT and SNEGSKA (reference sequence). V lost 4 bases and J 1 base, leaving 13 bases between the germline ends. The chain's CDR3 is CSAKELAVNYGYTF. The CDR3 region has the DNA TGCAGTGCTAAGGAACTTGCAGTTAACTATGGCTACACCTTC.

The sample holds a few counts of this clonotype. The chain couples TRBV3-1 to TRBJ2-2; 9 nucleotides match TRBD1. CDR1 is LGHDT, CDR2 YNNKEL, per germline (reference sequence). The CDR3 loop spans 18 amino acids. J lost 3 bases, V lost 1 base, and 9 bases had no gene match. The CDR3 protein is CASSQVTWDRVDTGELFF. The CDR3 DNA sequence: TGTGCCAGCAGCCAAGTTACTTGGGACAGGGTTGACACCGGGGAGCTGTTTTTT.

This clonotype was picked up a small number of times. The chain combines TRBV20-1 with TRBJ2-7, with 9 bases lining up with TRBD1. The germline CDR1 and CDR2 sequences are DFQATT and SNEGSKA (reference sequence). The CDR3 has 16 amino acids. V shed 4 bases, J shed 0 bases, and the junction held 10 bases outside the gene matches. This CDR3 is CSANFAGQGSSYEQYF. CDR3 nucleotides: TGCAGTGCTAACTTCGCGGGACAGGGTAGCTCCTACGAGCAGTACTTC.

This clonotype has more than one count but fewer than ten. This chain joins TRBV6-1 and TRBJ2-3; 8 positions agree with TRBD2. J gave up 4 bases and V 5 bases, and 8 bases lay outside the gene matches. The germline V gene encodes CDR1 MNHNS and CDR2 SASEGT. The CDR3 contains 15 residues. The CDR3 spells CASSPGGGWADTQYF. DNA of the CDR3: TGTGCCAGCAGTCCCGGCGGGGGGTGGGCAGATACGCAGTATTTT.

This clonotype has a count of ten or more. This chain uses TRBV9 with TRBJ2-7, with 9 bases identical to TRBD2. The length of the CDR3 is 16 residues. J lost 2 bases, V lost 4 bases, and 10 bases had no gene match. CDR1 SGDLS and CDR2 YYNGEE come from the germline V gene. The CDR3 nucleotides are TGTGCCAGCAGCCTTCAGGCGGGAGGGGCCCCCTACGAGCAGTACTTC. Amino acid sequence: CASSLQAGGAPYEQYF.

There are a few counts of this clonotype. V and J are TRBV20-1 and TRBJ1-1; tentatively, D is TRBD1 (5 bases). CDR1 is DFQATT, CDR2 SNEGSKA, per germline (reference sequence). CDR3 length: 15 amino acids. V shed 1 base and J shed 4 bases, with 16 bases lying between them. This CDR3 reads CSARAPGGVGTEAFF. In DNA form, the CDR3 reads TGCAGTGCTAGAGCCCCCGGGGGGGTTGGCACTGAAGCTTTCTTT.

The chain joins TRBV7-8 to TRBJ2-2; possibly TRBD1 for D (5 bases). Germline lookup yields CDR1 SGHVS and CDR2 FQNEAQ. CDR3 size: 18 residues. The germline V and J ends were trimmed by 1 base and 5 bases, with 20 bases remaining between them. For the CDR3, the DNA is TGTGCCAGCAGCTTAGTGGTCAGGGCCAGTCGCCATACCGGGGAGCTGTTTTTT. It translates to CASSLVVRASRHTGELFF.

In this sample, this clonotype turned up a few times. The chain combines TRBV27 with TRBJ2-1; 7 bases agree with TRBD1. V lost 6 bases to trimming and J lost 8 bases; unmatched junction nucleotides: 10. Looked up from germline, CDR1 is MNHEY and CDR2 is SMNVEV (reference sequence). The CDR3 extends over 14 amino acids. The CDR3 region has the DNA TGTGCCAGCAGACGGGACAGTGTCGGGGATGAGCAGTTCTTC. Amino acids: CASRRDSVGDEQFF.